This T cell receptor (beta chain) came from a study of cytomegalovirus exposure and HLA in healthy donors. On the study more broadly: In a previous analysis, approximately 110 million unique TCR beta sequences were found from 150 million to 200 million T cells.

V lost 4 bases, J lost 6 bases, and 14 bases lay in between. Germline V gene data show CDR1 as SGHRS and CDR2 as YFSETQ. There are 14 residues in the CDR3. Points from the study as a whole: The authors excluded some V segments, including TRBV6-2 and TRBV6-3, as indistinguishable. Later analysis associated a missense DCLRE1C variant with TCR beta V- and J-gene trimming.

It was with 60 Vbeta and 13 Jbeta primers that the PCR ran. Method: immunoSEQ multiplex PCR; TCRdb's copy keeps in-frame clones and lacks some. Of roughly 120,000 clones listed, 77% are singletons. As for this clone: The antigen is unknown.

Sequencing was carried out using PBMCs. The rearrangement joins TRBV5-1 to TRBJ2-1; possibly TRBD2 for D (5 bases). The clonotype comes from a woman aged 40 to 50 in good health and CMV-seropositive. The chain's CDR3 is CASSLGLYPNEQFF. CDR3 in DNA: TGCGCCAGCAGCCTAGGACTCTATCCCAATGAGCAGTTCTTC. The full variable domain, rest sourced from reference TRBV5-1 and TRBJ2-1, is KAGVTQTPRYLIKTRGQQVTLSCSPISGHRSVSWYQQTPGQGLQFLFEYFSETQRNKGNFPGRFSGRQFSNSRSEMNVSTLELGDSALYLCASSLGLYPNEQFFGPGTRLTVL.